The 5 T cell receptor beta chains below all came from one sample that was sequenced in a study of cytomegalovirus exposure and HLA in healthy donors. Amplification used 60 Vbeta primers and 13 Jbeta primers. Method: immunoSEQ multiplex PCR; TCRdb's copy keeps in-frame clones and lacks some. The sample has under 200,000 clones, less than 80% seen once. The sequencing input was PBMCs. Receptors were obtained from a man aged 40-50 years in good health and CMV-seronegative.

This sequence joins TRBV7-8 and TRBJ2-2; 7 positions agree with TRBD2. V lost 7 bases, J lost 7 bases, and 9 bases stayed unmatched. The CDR3 runs 14 residues. The germline V gene encodes CDR1 SGHVS and CDR2 FQNEAQ. In DNA form, the CDR3 reads TGTGCCAGCATCAAAGCGGGAAGGGTCGGGGAGCTGTTTTTT. Amino acid sequence: CASIKAGRVGELFF.

J is TRBJ2-7 and V is TRBV25-1; D perhaps matches TRBD2 (6 bases). CDR3 length equals 11 residues. Germline V gives CDR1 MGHDK, CDR2 SYGVNS. The germline V and J ends were trimmed by 3 bases and 10 bases, with 10 bases remaining between them. The CDR3 protein is CASSDLGTQYF. The CDR3 DNA reads as TGTGCCAGCAGTGATTTAGGGACTCAGTACTTC.

V is TRBV14 and J is TRBJ2-5; TRBD2 matches at 7 bases. With 5 bases clipped from V and 0 bases from J, the junction kept 6 bases outside the gene matches. The CDR3 loop spans 15 amino acids. Germline CDR1 SGHDN, CDR2 FVKESK. The CDR3 DNA sequence: TGTGCCAGCAGCACCGGGAGGTGGGACCAAGAGACCCAGTACTTC. Translating it yields CASSTGRWDQETQYF.

The rearrangement uses TRBV7-8 and TRBJ1-2, with TRBD1 matching over 7 bases. The V and J ends lost 1 base and 3 bases, in that order; junction bases with no gene match: 2. This CDR3 has 14 amino acids. In germline, CDR1 is SGHVS, CDR2 FQNEAQ. CDR3 sequence (DNA): TGTGCCAGCAGCTTAGAAGGGACAGACTATGGCTACACCTTC. It yields the protein CASSLEGTDYGYTF.

This clone appeared a single time. The J gene is TRBJ2-6, the V gene TRBV29-1, with a possible D match to TRBD2 (5 bases). Trimming took 4 bases from V and 0 from J, leaving 13 bases between them. The CDR3 totals 16 residues. Germline V gives CDR1 SQVTM, CDR2 ANQGSEA. In DNA, the CDR3 is TGCAGCGTTGGAGGGCCAGATAGCTCTGGGGCCAACGTCCTGACTTTC. It is translated as CSVGGPDSSGANVLTF.